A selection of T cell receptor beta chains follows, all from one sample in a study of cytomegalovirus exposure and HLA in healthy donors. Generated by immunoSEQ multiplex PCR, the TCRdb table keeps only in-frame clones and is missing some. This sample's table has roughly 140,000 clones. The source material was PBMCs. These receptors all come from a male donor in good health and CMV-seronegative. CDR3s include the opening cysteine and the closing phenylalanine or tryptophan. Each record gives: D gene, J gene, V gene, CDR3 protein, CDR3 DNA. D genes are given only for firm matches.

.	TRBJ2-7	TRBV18	CASSPTHGNEQYF	TGTGCCAGCTCACCGACACACGGGAACGAGCAGTACTTC
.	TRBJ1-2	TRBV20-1	CSAGSYDGYTF	TGCAGTGCTGGCTCTTATGATGGCTACACCTTC
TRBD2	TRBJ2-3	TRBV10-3	CAISASATSASTDTQYF	TGTGCCATCAGTGCATCAGCAACTAGCGCCAGCACAGATACGCAGTATTTT
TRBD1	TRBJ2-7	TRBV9	CASSPSGQGGDEQYF	TGTGCCAGCAGCCCTTCCGGACAGGGCGGGGACGAGCAGTACTTC
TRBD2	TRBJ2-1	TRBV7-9	CASSLAGATNEQFF	TGTGCCAGCAGCCTAGCGGGAGCGACCAATGAGCAGTTCTTC
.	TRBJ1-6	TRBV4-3	CASRQDGTGNSPLHF	TGCGCCAGCAGGCAAGACGGAACAGGCAATTCACCCCTCCACTTT
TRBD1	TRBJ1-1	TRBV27	CASSFRATGVQTLLNTEAFF	TGTGCCAGCAGTTTCCGAGCGACAGGGGTCCAAACCCTACTGAACACTGAAGCTTTCTTT
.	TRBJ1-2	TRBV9	CASSAHTGAGGYTF	TGTGCCAGCAGCGCTCATACCGGCGCGGGTGGCTACACCTTC
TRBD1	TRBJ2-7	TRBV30	CAWSWQGAPEQYF	TGTGCCTGGAGTTGGCAGGGGGCGCCTGAGCAGTACTTC
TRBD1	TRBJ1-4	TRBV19	CASSIRRDRDEKLFF	TGTGCCAGTAGTATTCGACGGGACAGGGATGAAAAACTGTTTTTT
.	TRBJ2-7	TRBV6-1	CASSASRGFYEQYF	TGTGCCAGCAGCGCCTCCCGGGGATTTTACGAGCAGTACTTC
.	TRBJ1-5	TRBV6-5	CASSYSQRQPQHF	TGTGCCAGCAGTTACTCCCAGAGGCAGCCCCAGCATTTT
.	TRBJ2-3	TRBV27	CASSLQGTTDTQYF	TGTGCCAGCAGTTTGCAGGGTACCACAGATACGCAGTATTTT
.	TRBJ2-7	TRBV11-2	CASLTISQLGVSRGEQYF	TGTGCCAGCCTCACTATATCCCAACTCGGCGTCTCAAGAGGCGAGCAGTACTTC
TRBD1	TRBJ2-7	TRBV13	CASSSGQAYYEQYF	TGTGCCAGCAGCTCGGGACAGGCATACTACGAGCAGTACTTC
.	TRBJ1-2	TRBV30	CAWKTGLGWYGYTF	TGTGCCTGGAAGACGGGGTTGGGGTGGTATGGCTACACCTTC
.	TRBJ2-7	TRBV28	CASSFVSRGGEQYF	TGTGCCAGCAGTTTTGTTAGTAGGGGGGGCGAGCAGTACTTC
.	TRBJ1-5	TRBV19	CASSIWEGGGFNQPQHF	TGTGCCAGTAGTATTTGGGAGGGGGGGGGCTTTAATCAGCCCCAGCATTTT
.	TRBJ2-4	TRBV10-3	CAISTGAPAKNIQYF	TGTGCCATCAGTACTGGGGCGCCGGCCAAAAACATTCAGTACTTC
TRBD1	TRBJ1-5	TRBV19	CASSISSGGELPQHF	TGTGCCAGTAGTATTAGTTCAGGGGGCGAATTGCCCCAGCATTTT
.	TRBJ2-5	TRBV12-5	CASGLAEETQYF	TGTGCTAGTGGTTTGGCGGAGGAGACCCAGTACTTC
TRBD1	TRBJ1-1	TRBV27	CASSPRQGASHTEAFF	TGTGCCAGCAGTCCCCGACAGGGGGCAAGCCACACTGAAGCTTTCTTT
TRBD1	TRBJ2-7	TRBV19	CATLGQDSYEQYF	TGTGCGACACTCGGACAGGATTCCTACGAGCAGTACTTC
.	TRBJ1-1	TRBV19	CASRARVKNTEAFF	TGTGCCAGTAGGGCCAGGGTTAAGAACACTGAAGCTTTCTTT
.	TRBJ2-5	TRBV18	CASSAARAWYQETQYF	TGTGCCAGCTCAGCGGCTCGCGCTTGGTACCAAGAGACCCAGTACTTC
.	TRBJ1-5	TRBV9	CASSVGADSNQPQHF	TGTGCCAGCAGCGTAGGGGCCGATAGCAATCAGCCCCAGCATTTT
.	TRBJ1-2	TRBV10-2	CASSVGQGGGYTF	TGCGCCAGCAGTGTGGGGCAGGGTGGCGGCTACACCTTC
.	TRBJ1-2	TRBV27	CASSLSGGNYGYTF	TGTGCCAGCAGTTTATCTGGGGGGAACTATGGCTACACCTTC
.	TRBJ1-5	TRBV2	CASSEQGVGNQPQHF	TGTGCCAGCAGTGAACAAGGGGTGGGCAATCAGCCCCAGCATTTT
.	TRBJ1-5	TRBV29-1	CSVETGSGQPQHF	TGCAGCGTAGAAACAGGGAGCGGACAGCCCCAGCATTTT